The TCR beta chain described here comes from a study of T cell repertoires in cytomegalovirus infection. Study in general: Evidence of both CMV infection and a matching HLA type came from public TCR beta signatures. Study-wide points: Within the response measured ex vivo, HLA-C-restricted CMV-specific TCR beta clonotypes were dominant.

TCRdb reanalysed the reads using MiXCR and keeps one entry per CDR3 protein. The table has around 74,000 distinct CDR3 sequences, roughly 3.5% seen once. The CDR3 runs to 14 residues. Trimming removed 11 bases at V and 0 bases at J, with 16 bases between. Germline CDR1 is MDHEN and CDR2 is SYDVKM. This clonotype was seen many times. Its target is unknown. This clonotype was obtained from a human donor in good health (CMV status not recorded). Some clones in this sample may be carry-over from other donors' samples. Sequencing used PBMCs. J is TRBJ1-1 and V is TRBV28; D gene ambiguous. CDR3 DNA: TGTGCCTTTTCCTCTGGACCTTTGAACACTGAAGCTTTCTTT. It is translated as CAFSSGPLNTEAFF.